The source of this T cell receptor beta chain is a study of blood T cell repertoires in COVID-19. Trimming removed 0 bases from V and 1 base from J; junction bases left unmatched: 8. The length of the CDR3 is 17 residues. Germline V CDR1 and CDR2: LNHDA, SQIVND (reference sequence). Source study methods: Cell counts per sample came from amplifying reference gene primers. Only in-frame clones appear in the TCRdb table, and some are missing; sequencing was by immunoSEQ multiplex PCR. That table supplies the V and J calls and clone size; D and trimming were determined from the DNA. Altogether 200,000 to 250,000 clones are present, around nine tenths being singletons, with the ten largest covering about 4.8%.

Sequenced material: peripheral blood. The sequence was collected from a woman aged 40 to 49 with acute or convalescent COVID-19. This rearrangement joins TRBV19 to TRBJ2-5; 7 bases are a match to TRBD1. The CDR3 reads CASSIDRRGQLQETQYF. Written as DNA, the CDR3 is TGTGCCAGTAGTATAGATCGTAGGGGACAGCTCCAAGAGACCCAGTACTTC.